This is a list of T cell receptor beta chains from one sample in a study of post-analysis software for immune sequencing data. TCRdb redid the calling of the PCR reads with MiXCR, one entry per CDR3 protein. Of around 400,000 distinct CDR3 sequences detected, more than 30% appear once; the ten largest clones hold less than 8%. The sequenced sample consisted of blood. The origin of the receptors is a girl aged 2 to 9 with multiple sclerosis. Both conserved end residues are part of each CDR3. Each record gives: CDR3 length, V gene, clone size, D gene, J gene, CDR3 DNA, CDR3 protein. A D gene is named only where the DNA matches it firmly. Clone size is not always given. Where it is, it says once, few, many or a class for expanded clones.

cdr3_length: 14; v_call: TRBV12-3/TRBV12-4; clone_size: NA; d_call: TRBD1; j_call: TRBJ1-5; cdr3_nt: TGTGCCAGCAGGTCCCGACAGGGAAATCAGCCCCAGCATTTT; cdr3_aa: CASRSRQGNQPQHF
cdr3_length: 16; v_call: TRBV7-3; clone_size: NA; d_call: TRBD2; j_call: TRBJ2-1; cdr3_nt: TGTGCCAGCAGCTTAATGGCGGGAGGGCGACGGAATGAGCAGTTCTTC; cdr3_aa: CASSLMAGGRRNEQFF
cdr3_length: 14; v_call: TRBV3-1; clone_size: NA; d_call: NA; j_call: TRBJ2-5; cdr3_nt: TGTGCCAGCAGCCAAGGTAATAGCGGAGAGACCCAGTACTTC; cdr3_aa: CASSQGNSGETQYF
cdr3_length: 15; v_call: TRBV7-2; clone_size: NA; d_call: TRBD2; j_call: TRBJ2-1; cdr3_nt: TGTGCCAGCAGCTTTAGTAGCGGGAGGGCTAATGAGCAGTTCTTC; cdr3_aa: CASSFSSGRANEQFF
cdr3_length: 13; v_call: TRBV15; clone_size: few; d_call: NA; j_call: TRBJ1-5; cdr3_nt: TGTGCCACCAGCAGAGAAGGGAATCAGCCCCAGCATTTT; cdr3_aa: CATSREGNQPQHF
cdr3_length: 11; v_call: TRBV29-1; clone_size: NA; d_call: NA; j_call: TRBJ2-7; cdr3_nt: TGCAGCGTGCGACAGAGCAATGAGCAGTACTTC; cdr3_aa: CSVRQSNEQYF
cdr3_length: 17; v_call: TRBV20-1; clone_size: NA; d_call: NA; j_call: TRBJ2-6; cdr3_nt: TGCAGTGCCCCGCCTCGACAGGGAGGTGCTGGGGCCAACGTCCTGACTTTC; cdr3_aa: CSAPPRQGGAGANVLTF
cdr3_length: 13; v_call: TRBV28; clone_size: NA; d_call: TRBD1; j_call: TRBJ2-5; cdr3_nt: TGTGCCAGCAGGCTACAGGGACAGGAGACCCAGTACTTC; cdr3_aa: CASRLQGQETQYF
cdr3_length: 14; v_call: TRBV4-3; clone_size: NA; d_call: NA; j_call: TRBJ1-5; cdr3_nt: TGCGCCAGCAGCGTATTCGCGGGCAATCAGCCCCAGCATTTT; cdr3_aa: CASSVFAGNQPQHF
cdr3_length: 14; v_call: TRBV6-5; clone_size: NA; d_call: NA; j_call: TRBJ2-3; cdr3_nt: TGTGCCAGCAGTCGCCCAGGGGGAGGGAATACGCAGTATTTT; cdr3_aa: CASSRPGGGNTQYF
cdr3_length: 15; v_call: TRBV4-3; clone_size: once; d_call: NA; j_call: TRBJ2-1; cdr3_nt: TGCGCCAGCAGCCGCAGCCCGAGCTCCTACAATGAGCAGTTCTTC; cdr3_aa: CASSRSPSSYNEQFF
cdr3_length: 16; v_call: TRBV5-1; clone_size: few; d_call: TRBD2; j_call: TRBJ2-3; cdr3_nt: TGCGCCAGCAGCTTGGTAGCGGGAGTTAGCACAGATACGCAGTATTTT; cdr3_aa: CASSLVAGVSTDTQYF
cdr3_length: 15; v_call: TRBV6-5; clone_size: NA; d_call: NA; j_call: TRBJ1-1; cdr3_nt: TGTGCCAGCAGTTACCTTGGGATGGGGTACACTGAAGCTTTCTTT; cdr3_aa: CASSYLGMGYTEAFF
cdr3_length: 11; v_call: TRBV29-1; clone_size: NA; d_call: TRBD1; j_call: TRBJ1-2; cdr3_nt: TGCAGCGTTGCGCCAGGGGGTGGCTACACCTTC; cdr3_aa: CSVAPGGGYTF
cdr3_length: 19; v_call: TRBV6-5; clone_size: NA; d_call: NA; j_call: TRBJ2-7; cdr3_nt: TGTGCCAGCAGTTACTTAAAACTACAGGGTGCCGAAGGATCCTACGAGCAGTACTTC; cdr3_aa: CASSYLKLQGAEGSYEQYF
cdr3_length: 14; v_call: TRBV5-1; clone_size: NA; d_call: NA; j_call: TRBJ2-3; cdr3_nt: TGCGCCAGCAGCCTATCCGGGACTTCTTATACGCAGTATTTT; cdr3_aa: CASSLSGTSYTQYF
cdr3_length: 11; v_call: TRBV28; clone_size: NA; d_call: NA; j_call: TRBJ1-2; cdr3_nt: TGTGCCAGCAGTTCTGTGGGGGGCTACACCTTC; cdr3_aa: CASSSVGGYTF
cdr3_length: 12; v_call: TRBV5-1; clone_size: NA; d_call: NA; j_call: TRBJ2-7; cdr3_nt: TGCGCCAGCAGTCACACAACGGGTGCCCAGTACTTC; cdr3_aa: CASSHTTGAQYF
cdr3_length: 15; v_call: TRBV4-3; clone_size: NA; d_call: TRBD2; j_call: TRBJ2-7; cdr3_nt: TGCGCCAGCAGCCAATTGACTAGCGGGAGCTACGAGCAGTACTTC; cdr3_aa: CASSQLTSGSYEQYF
cdr3_length: 11; v_call: TRBV20-1; clone_size: few; d_call: NA; j_call: TRBJ1-4; cdr3_nt: TGCAGTGCCCAGGACAAGGAAAAACTGTTTTTT; cdr3_aa: CSAQDKEKLFF
cdr3_length: 17; v_call: TRBV5-6; clone_size: NA; d_call: NA; j_call: TRBJ2-3; cdr3_nt: TGTGCCAGCAGCTTTTTAAGCGGAGCCGGGGGTGGAGATACGCAGTATTTT; cdr3_aa: CASSFLSGAGGGDTQYF
cdr3_length: 16; v_call: TRBV28; clone_size: few; d_call: TRBD1; j_call: TRBJ2-7; cdr3_nt: TGTGCCAGTATACCGGCCCGGGGGACAGGAGGGTACGAGCAGTACTTC; cdr3_aa: CASIPARGTGGYEQYF
cdr3_length: 16; v_call: TRBV11-2; clone_size: few; d_call: TRBD1; j_call: TRBJ2-7; cdr3_nt: TGTGCCAGCAGCATAAGACAGGGGCAACCTACCTACGAGCAGTACTTC; cdr3_aa: CASSIRQGQPTYEQYF
cdr3_length: 14; v_call: TRBV20-1; clone_size: NA; d_call: NA; j_call: TRBJ2-4; cdr3_nt: TGCAGTGTGACGACCGGGGAACAGTCCAACATTCAGTACTTC; cdr3_aa: CSVTTGEQSNIQYF
cdr3_length: 14; v_call: TRBV20-1; clone_size: NA; d_call: NA; j_call: TRBJ2-7; cdr3_nt: TGCAGTGCTAGTGGGGGAGAGAGGGACTACGAGCAGTACTTC; cdr3_aa: CSASGGERDYEQYF
cdr3_length: 16; v_call: TRBV20-1; clone_size: NA; d_call: NA; j_call: TRBJ2-5; cdr3_nt: TGCAGTGCTAGAAGAGTTGAAAGCGCCAATTGGGAGACCCAGTACTTC; cdr3_aa: CSARRVESANWETQYF
cdr3_length: 13; v_call: TRBV20-1; clone_size: few; d_call: NA; j_call: TRBJ1-5; cdr3_nt: TGCAGTGCTCGCACCCAGGGAAATCAGCCCCAGCATTTT; cdr3_aa: CSARTQGNQPQHF
cdr3_length: 14; v_call: TRBV20-1; clone_size: NA; d_call: NA; j_call: TRBJ1-2; cdr3_nt: TGCAGTGCCCAAGGACAGCTACTAGGCTATGGCTACACCTTC; cdr3_aa: CSAQGQLLGYGYTF
cdr3_length: 12; v_call: TRBV28; clone_size: NA; d_call: NA; j_call: TRBJ2-7; cdr3_nt: TGTGCCAGCAGCCGTGGACACTCCGAGCAGTACTTC; cdr3_aa: CASSRGHSEQYF
cdr3_length: 15; v_call: TRBV11-1; clone_size: NA; d_call: NA; j_call: TRBJ2-3; cdr3_nt: TGTGCCAGCAGCTTGGAGGGAAGGACCACAGATACGCAGTATTTT; cdr3_aa: CASSLEGRTTDTQYF
cdr3_length: 12; v_call: TRBV9; clone_size: few; d_call: NA; j_call: TRBJ2-3; cdr3_nt: TGTGCCAGCAGCATCCCCACAGATACGCAGTATTTT; cdr3_aa: CASSIPTDTQYF
cdr3_length: 15; v_call: TRBV10-3; clone_size: few; d_call: TRBD1; j_call: TRBJ2-7; cdr3_nt: TGTGCCATCAGTGAGTCAGGACAGGGAACCTACGAGCAGTACTTC; cdr3_aa: CAISESGQGTYEQYF
cdr3_length: 18; v_call: TRBV4-3; clone_size: NA; d_call: TRBD2; j_call: TRBJ2-3; cdr3_nt: TGCGCCAGCAGCCCCATATTCGAGTCTAGCGGCGTAACTTTGACGCAGTATTTT; cdr3_aa: CASSPIFESSGVTLTQYF
cdr3_length: 12; v_call: TRBV20-1; clone_size: NA; d_call: NA; j_call: TRBJ2-1; cdr3_nt: TGCAGTGCTACTTTGTCCTACAATGAGCAGTTCTTC; cdr3_aa: CSATLSYNEQFF
cdr3_length: 13; v_call: TRBV5-5; clone_size: NA; d_call: NA; j_call: TRBJ2-1; cdr3_nt: TGTGCCAGCAGCTTGGTCGGGGAAGAGACCCAGTTCTTC; cdr3_aa: CASSLVGEETQFF
cdr3_length: 13; v_call: TRBV18; clone_size: few; d_call: TRBD1; j_call: TRBJ2-7; cdr3_nt: TGTGCCAGCTCACAGGGACAGACCCTCGAGCAGTACTTC; cdr3_aa: CASSQGQTLEQYF
cdr3_length: 13; v_call: TRBV5-6; clone_size: NA; d_call: NA; j_call: TRBJ2-5; cdr3_nt: TGTGCCAGCAGCTTCTCGTTAGGAGAGACCCAGTACTTC; cdr3_aa: CASSFSLGETQYF
cdr3_length: 15; v_call: TRBV12-3/TRBV12-4; clone_size: NA; d_call: NA; j_call: TRBJ1-5; cdr3_nt: TGTGCCAGCAGTTTCGGGTGGGGAGGCAATCAGCCCCAGCATTTT; cdr3_aa: CASSFGWGGNQPQHF
cdr3_length: 14; v_call: TRBV4-1; clone_size: NA; d_call: NA; j_call: TRBJ2-1; cdr3_nt: TGCGCCAGCAGCCCAGGTGTAGGGGTCGATGAGCAGTTCTTC; cdr3_aa: CASSPGVGVDEQFF
cdr3_length: 14; v_call: TRBV3-1; clone_size: many; d_call: NA; j_call: TRBJ2-1; cdr3_nt: TGTGCCAGCAGCCAAGATCTTATTACTAATGAGCAGTTCTTC; cdr3_aa: CASSQDLITNEQFF
cdr3_length: 21; v_call: TRBV4-2; clone_size: once; d_call: TRBD2; j_call: TRBJ2-3; cdr3_nt: TGTGCCAGCAGCCAAGTTTGGTCTAGCGGGGGACCCGGGGACCCCACAGATACGCAGTATTTT; cdr3_aa: CASSQVWSSGGPGDPTDTQYF
cdr3_length: 14; v_call: TRBV12-3/TRBV12-4; clone_size: NA; d_call: NA; j_call: TRBJ2-4; cdr3_nt: TGTGCCAGCGGAGTTAGTCTAGCCAAAAACATTCAGTACTTC; cdr3_aa: CASGVSLAKNIQYF
cdr3_length: 15; v_call: TRBV5-1; clone_size: NA; d_call: TRBD1; j_call: TRBJ2-3; cdr3_nt: TGCGCCAGCAGCTTTTCCGGGACAGGGGGAGATACGCAGTATTTT; cdr3_aa: CASSFSGTGGDTQYF
cdr3_length: 16; v_call: TRBV12-3/TRBV12-4; clone_size: NA; d_call: NA; j_call: TRBJ1-2; cdr3_nt: TGTGCCAGCAGTTTACCACACGGAGGAGTTGGGAATGGCTACACCTTC; cdr3_aa: CASSLPHGGVGNGYTF
cdr3_length: 15; v_call: TRBV7-2; clone_size: NA; d_call: NA; j_call: TRBJ2-4; cdr3_nt: TGTGCCAGCAGCCCCCTCCCCGTAGCCAAAAACATTCAGTACTTC; cdr3_aa: CASSPLPVAKNIQYF
cdr3_length: 17; v_call: TRBV4-3; clone_size: NA; d_call: NA; j_call: TRBJ2-3; cdr3_nt: TGCGCCAGCAGTCACTTCCCCCGGGAGACCTCCACAGATACGCAGTATTTT; cdr3_aa: CASSHFPRETSTDTQYF
cdr3_length: 14; v_call: TRBV2; clone_size: NA; d_call: TRBD2; j_call: TRBJ2-1; cdr3_nt: TGTGCCAGCAGCCAGCGGGAGGAGGGTAATGAGCAGTTCTTC; cdr3_aa: CASSQREEGNEQFF
cdr3_length: 17; v_call: TRBV7-9; clone_size: many; d_call: TRBD2; j_call: TRBJ2-5; cdr3_nt: TGTGCCAGCAGCCCTGTTCGACTAGCGGGAGGGCGTGAGACCCAGTACTTC; cdr3_aa: CASSPVRLAGGRETQYF
cdr3_length: 15; v_call: TRBV5-1; clone_size: NA; d_call: NA; j_call: TRBJ2-1; cdr3_nt: TGCGCCAGCAGCTTGGTAGGGTCACCCTACAATGAGCAGTTCTTC; cdr3_aa: CASSLVGSPYNEQFF
cdr3_length: 17; v_call: TRBV9; clone_size: NA; d_call: TRBD2; j_call: TRBJ2-5; cdr3_nt: TGTGCCAGCAGCCCCCGGACTAGCGGGGCCGGACAAGAGACCCAGTACTTC; cdr3_aa: CASSPRTSGAGQETQYF
cdr3_length: 18; v_call: TRBV11-2; clone_size: NA; d_call: TRBD2; j_call: TRBJ2-3; cdr3_nt: TGTGCCAGCAGCGAATGGGGGCTAGCGGGAGGGAGCACAGATACGCAGTATTTT; cdr3_aa: CASSEWGLAGGSTDTQYF
cdr3_length: 13; v_call: TRBV20-1; clone_size: NA; d_call: NA; j_call: TRBJ2-5; cdr3_nt: TGCAGTGCTAGAGTTTGTTGGGAAGAGACCCAGTACTTC; cdr3_aa: CSARVCWEETQYF
cdr3_length: 13; v_call: TRBV6-1; clone_size: once; d_call: TRBD2; j_call: TRBJ2-7; cdr3_nt: TGTGCCAGCAGTGACGGGACTATTCCCGAGCAGTACTTC; cdr3_aa: CASSDGTIPEQYF
cdr3_length: 14; v_call: TRBV7-6; clone_size: few; d_call: NA; j_call: TRBJ2-7; cdr3_nt: TGTGCCAGCAGCTTAGCGGGCAGCGACTACGAGCAGTACTTC; cdr3_aa: CASSLAGSDYEQYF
cdr3_length: 13; v_call: TRBV12-3/TRBV12-4; clone_size: NA; d_call: NA; j_call: TRBJ1-1; cdr3_nt: TGTGCCAGCATCACGTCTAGGGACACTGAAGCTTTCTTT; cdr3_aa: CASITSRDTEAFF